This T cell receptor (beta chain) was observed in a study of cytomegalovirus exposure and HLA in healthy donors. To note about this clone: As yet, its antigen is unknown.

Researchers ran the PCR with 60 Vbeta and 13 Jbeta primers. Some clones are missing from TCRdb's copy, which holds only in-frame ones; the method was immunoSEQ multiplex PCR. The repertoire holds around 150,000 clones, with 60% to 80% as singletons. Regarding the study as a whole: The study put 150 or so TCR beta chains on its list as cytomegalovirus-associated. In a later analysis, at a false discovery rate of 0.05, about 17,000 TCR beta sequences matched HLA alleles.

The CDR3 loop spans 12 amino acids. Per the germline V gene, CDR1 is MNHNS and CDR2 is SASEGT. V was pared by 2 bases and J by 5 bases, with 6 bases between. The clonotype originates from a woman aged 45 to 65 in good health and CMV-seronegative. Sequencing was performed on PBMCs. V and J are TRBV6-1 and TRBJ2-5; D is ambiguous. The CDR3 is CASSETRETQYF. DNA of the CDR3: TGTGCCAGCAGTGAAACCAGGGAGACCCAGTACTTC.